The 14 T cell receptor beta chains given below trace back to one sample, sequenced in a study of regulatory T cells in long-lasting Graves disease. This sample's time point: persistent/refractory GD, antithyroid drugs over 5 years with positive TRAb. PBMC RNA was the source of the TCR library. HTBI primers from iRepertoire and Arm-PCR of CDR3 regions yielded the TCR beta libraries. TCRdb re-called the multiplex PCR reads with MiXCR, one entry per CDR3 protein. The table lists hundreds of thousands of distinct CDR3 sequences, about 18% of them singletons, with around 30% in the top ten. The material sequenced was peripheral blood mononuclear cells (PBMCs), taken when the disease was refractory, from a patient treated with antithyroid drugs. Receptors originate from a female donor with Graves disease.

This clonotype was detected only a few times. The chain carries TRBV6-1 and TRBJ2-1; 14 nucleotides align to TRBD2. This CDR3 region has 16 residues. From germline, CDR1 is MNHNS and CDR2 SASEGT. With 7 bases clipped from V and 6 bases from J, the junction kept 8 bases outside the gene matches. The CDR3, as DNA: TGTGCCAGCAAACATGGGGGACTAGCGGGAGTCAATGAGCAGTTCTTC. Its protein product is CASKHGGLAGVNEQFF.

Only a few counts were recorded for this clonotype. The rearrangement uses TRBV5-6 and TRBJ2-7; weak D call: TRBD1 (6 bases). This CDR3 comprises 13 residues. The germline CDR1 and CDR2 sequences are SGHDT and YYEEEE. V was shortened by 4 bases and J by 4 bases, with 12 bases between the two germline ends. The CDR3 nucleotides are TGTGCCAGCAGCAGGGGGAGCCATTACGAGCAGTACTTC. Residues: CASSRGSHYEQYF.

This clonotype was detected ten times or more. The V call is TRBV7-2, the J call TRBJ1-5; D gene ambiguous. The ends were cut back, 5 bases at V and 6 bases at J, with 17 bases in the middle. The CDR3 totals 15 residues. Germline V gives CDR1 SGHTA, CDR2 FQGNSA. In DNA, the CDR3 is TGTGCCAGCAGCCTAACAAGGTCGGGGAGTCAGCCCCAGCATTTT. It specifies CASSLTRSGSQPQHF.

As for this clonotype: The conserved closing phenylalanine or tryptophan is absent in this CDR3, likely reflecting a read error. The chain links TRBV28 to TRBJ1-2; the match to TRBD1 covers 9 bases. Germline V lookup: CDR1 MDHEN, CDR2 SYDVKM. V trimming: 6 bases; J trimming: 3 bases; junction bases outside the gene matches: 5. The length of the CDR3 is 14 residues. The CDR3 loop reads CASRAGTGYYGYTL. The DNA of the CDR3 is TGTGCCAGCAGGGCCGGGACAGGGTACTATGGCTACACCCTC.

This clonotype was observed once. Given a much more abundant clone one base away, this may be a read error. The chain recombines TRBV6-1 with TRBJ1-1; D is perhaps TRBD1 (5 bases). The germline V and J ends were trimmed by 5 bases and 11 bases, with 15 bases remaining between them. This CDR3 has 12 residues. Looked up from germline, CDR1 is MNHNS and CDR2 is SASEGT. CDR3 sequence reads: CASSTLGVAAFF. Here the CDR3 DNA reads TGTGCCAGCAGTACCCTAGGGGTTGCGGCTTTCTTT.

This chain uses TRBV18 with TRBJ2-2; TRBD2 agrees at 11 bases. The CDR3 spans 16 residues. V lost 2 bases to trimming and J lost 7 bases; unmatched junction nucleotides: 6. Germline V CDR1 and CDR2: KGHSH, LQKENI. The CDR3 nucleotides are TGTGCCAGCTCACCAGCACTAGCGGGAGTTATCGGGGAGCTGTTTTTT. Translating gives CASSPALAGVIGELFF.

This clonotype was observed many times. In nucleotides, the CDR3 is TGTGCCTGGAGTGTTCGGGGGGCTCGCAATCAGCCCCAGCATTTT. It translates to CAWSVRGARNQPQHF. The chain recombines TRBV30 with TRBJ1-5, with D perhaps matching TRBD1 (6 bases). The length of the CDR3 is 15 residues. Between the trimmed V and J ends, which lost 0 bases and 2 bases, there was a span of 11 bases. The germline CDR1 and CDR2 sequences are GTSNPN and SVGIG (reference sequence).

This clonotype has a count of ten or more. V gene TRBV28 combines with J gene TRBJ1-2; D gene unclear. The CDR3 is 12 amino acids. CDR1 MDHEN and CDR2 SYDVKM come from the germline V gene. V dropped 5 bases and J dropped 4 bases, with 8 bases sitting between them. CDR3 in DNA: TGTGCCAGCAGTGGACTGACCTATGGCTACACCTTC. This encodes CASSGLTYGYTF.

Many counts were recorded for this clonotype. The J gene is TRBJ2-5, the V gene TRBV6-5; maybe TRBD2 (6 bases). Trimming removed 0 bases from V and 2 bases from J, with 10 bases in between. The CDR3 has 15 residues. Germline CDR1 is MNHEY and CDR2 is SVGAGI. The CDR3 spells CASSYSRGTQETQYF. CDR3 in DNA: TGTGCCAGCAGTTACTCTCGGGGGACTCAAGAGACCCAGTACTTC.

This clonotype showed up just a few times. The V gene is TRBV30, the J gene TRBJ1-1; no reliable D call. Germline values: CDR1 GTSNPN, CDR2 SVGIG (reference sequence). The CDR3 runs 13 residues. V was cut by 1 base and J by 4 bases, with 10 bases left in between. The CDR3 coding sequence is TGTGCCTGGAGTGCGTCCAGAGGCACTGAAGCTTTCTTT. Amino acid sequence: CAWSASRGTEAFF.

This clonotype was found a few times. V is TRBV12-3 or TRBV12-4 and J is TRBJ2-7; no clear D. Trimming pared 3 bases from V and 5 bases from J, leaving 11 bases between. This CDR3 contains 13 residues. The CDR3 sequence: CASSLTSLDEQYF. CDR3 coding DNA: TGTGCCAGCAGTTTGACGAGTTTGGACGAGCAGTACTTC.

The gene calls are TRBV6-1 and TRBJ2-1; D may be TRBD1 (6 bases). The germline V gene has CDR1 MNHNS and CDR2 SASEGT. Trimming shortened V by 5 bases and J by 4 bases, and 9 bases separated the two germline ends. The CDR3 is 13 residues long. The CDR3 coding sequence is TGTGCCAGCAGTCCCGACAGGTACAATGAGCAGTTCTTC. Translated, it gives CASSPDRYNEQFF.

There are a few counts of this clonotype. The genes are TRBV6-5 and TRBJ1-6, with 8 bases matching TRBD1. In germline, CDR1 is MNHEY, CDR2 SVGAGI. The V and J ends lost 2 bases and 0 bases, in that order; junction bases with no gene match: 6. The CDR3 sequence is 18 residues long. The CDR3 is CASSYGGTGSSYNSPLHF. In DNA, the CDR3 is TGTGCCAGCAGTTACGGGGGGACAGGAAGCTCCTATAATTCACCCCTCCACTTT.

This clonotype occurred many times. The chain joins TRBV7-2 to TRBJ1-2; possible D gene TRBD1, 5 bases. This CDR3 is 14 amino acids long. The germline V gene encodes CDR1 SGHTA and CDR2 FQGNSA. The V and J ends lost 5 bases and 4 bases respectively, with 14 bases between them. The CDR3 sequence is CASSMGITGYGYTF. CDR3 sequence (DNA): TGTGCCAGCAGCATGGGGATTACAGGCTATGGCTACACCTTC.